A single sample gave rise to the 9 T cell receptor beta chains below, sequenced in a study of blood T cell repertoires in COVID-19 (dated by TCRdb to the early 2020s). Libraries were made using the immunoSEQ multiplex PCR assay. TCRdb carries this immuneACCESS record with in-frame sequences only. Its versions omit some clonotypes, under half of them owing to an unresolved V gene in the studies checked, with the rest unexplained. For this sample there are some 160,000 clones; about 85% appear just once. Of the sample, 6.2% falls within the top ten clones. The sequenced material came from PBMCs or T cells enriched from blood (not recorded which). These receptors were taken from a woman aged 40 to 50 who had recovered from COVID-19.

The J gene is TRBJ2-1, the V gene TRBV29-1; 12 positions agree with TRBD2. CDR1 SQVTM and CDR2 ANQGSEA come from the germline V gene. The ends lost 0 bases at V and 4 bases at J; junction bases unmatched: 1. The CDR3 spans 15 residues. This CDR3 reads CSVEDLAGGYNEQFF. The CDR3 nucleotides read TGCAGCGTTGAAGACCTAGCGGGGGGGTACAATGAGCAGTTCTTC.

With regard to this clone: One end of the junction varies from germline; a read error may be responsible. The chain recombines TRBV4-1 with TRBJ2-7, with TRBD2 matching 10 bases. CDR3 length: 13 amino acids. Per the germline V gene, CDR1 is MGHRA and CDR2 is YSYEKL. The CDR3 bases are TGCGCCAGCAGCCAAGAGTTCCTAGCGGGGGCCCTATTC. It is translated as CASSQEFLAGALF.

The CDR3 reads CASTRRQGRVMGGNTIYF. The CDR3 DNA follows: TGTGCCAGTACCCGGCGGCAGGGGAGAGTGATGGGTGGAAACACCATATATTTT. The chain links TRBV19 to TRBJ1-3; D is possibly TRBD1 (6 bases). Germline lookup yields CDR1 LNHDA and CDR2 SQIVND (reference sequence). The CDR3 extends over 18 amino acids. The V and J ends lost 7 bases and 3 bases respectively, with 25 bases between them.

This clone turned up a few times. The chain couples TRBV19 to TRBJ1-1; 9 bases align to TRBD1. Germline V gene lookup returns CDR1 LNHDA and CDR2 SQIVND (reference sequence). The CDR3 loop spans 14 amino acids. V lost 1 base to trimming and J lost 5 bases; unmatched junction nucleotides: 2. CDR3 sequence (DNA): TGTGCCAGTAGTATAGGGGGACAGGGTACTGAAGCTTTCTTT. As protein: CASSIGGQGTEAFF.

V and J are TRBV18 and TRBJ1-1, with 9 bases identical to TRBD1. CDR1 KGHSH and CDR2 LQKENI come from the germline V gene. Unmatched junction bases numbered 6, after V lost 1 base and J lost 3 bases. This CDR3 is built from 16 residues. CDR3 DNA sequence: TGTGCCAGCTCACCACTAACAGGGGGCGAGTACACTGAAGCTTTCTTT. This translates into CASSPLTGGEYTEAFF.

This clone was counted only a few times. Other nucleotide sequences from this sample produce the same CDR3. The chain recombines TRBV5-4 with TRBJ2-5, with a tentative D call TRBD1 (7 bases). Germline lookup yields CDR1 SGHNT and CDR2 YYREEE (reference sequence). The CDR3 consists of 13 residues. Deletions cut 0 bases from V and 5 bases from J, with 8 bases between. The CDR3 loop is CASSLAGGETQYF. DNA for the CDR3: TGTGCCAGCAGCTTGGCAGGGGGGGAGACCCAGTACTTC.

The chain is built from TRBV2 and TRBJ1-5; the D gene is possibly TRBD1 (6 bases). Between the trimmed V and J ends, which lost 3 bases and 2 bases, there was a span of 8 bases. The CDR3 loop spans 14 amino acids. Germline V CDR1 and CDR2: SNHLY, FYNNEI. This CDR3 is CASSDRQGNQPQHF. Written as DNA, the CDR3 is TGTGCCAGCAGTGATAGACAGGGCAATCAGCCCCAGCATTTT.

In regard to this clone: An end of the junction differs from the germline gene, which may be a read error. Here the CDR3 DNA reads TGTGCCAGCAGCTCGATCTCCCGAACGGTCGCGTACTTT. It yields the protein CASSSISRTVAYF. The J gene is TRBJ1-6, the V gene TRBV7-2, with D hard to call. This CDR3 contains 13 residues. Germline CDR1 reads SGHTA; CDR2 reads FQGNSA.

The CDR3: CASKERGGGPDTQYF. The DNA for the CDR3 is TGTGCCAGTAAAGAGCGGGGGGGCGGCCCAGATACGCAGTATTTT. This chain links TRBV19 with TRBJ2-3, with 10 bases identical to TRBD2. CDR3 size: 15 residues. Trimming cost V 7 bases and J 4 bases; bases outside gene matches: 8. Germline CDR1 LNHDA, CDR2 SQIVND (reference sequence).